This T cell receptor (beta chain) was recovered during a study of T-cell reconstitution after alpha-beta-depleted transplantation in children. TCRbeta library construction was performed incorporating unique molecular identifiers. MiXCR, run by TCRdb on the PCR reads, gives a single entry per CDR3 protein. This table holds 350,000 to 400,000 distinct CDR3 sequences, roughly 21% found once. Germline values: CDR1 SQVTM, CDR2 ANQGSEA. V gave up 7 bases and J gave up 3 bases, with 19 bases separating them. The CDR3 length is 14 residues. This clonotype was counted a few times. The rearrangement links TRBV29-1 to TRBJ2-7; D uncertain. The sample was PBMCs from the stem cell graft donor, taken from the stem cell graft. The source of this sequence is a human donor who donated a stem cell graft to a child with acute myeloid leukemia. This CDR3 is CSAAGRRHGYEQYF. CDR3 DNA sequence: TGCAGCGCCGCAGGCAGGCGTCACGGCTACGAGCAGTACTTC.